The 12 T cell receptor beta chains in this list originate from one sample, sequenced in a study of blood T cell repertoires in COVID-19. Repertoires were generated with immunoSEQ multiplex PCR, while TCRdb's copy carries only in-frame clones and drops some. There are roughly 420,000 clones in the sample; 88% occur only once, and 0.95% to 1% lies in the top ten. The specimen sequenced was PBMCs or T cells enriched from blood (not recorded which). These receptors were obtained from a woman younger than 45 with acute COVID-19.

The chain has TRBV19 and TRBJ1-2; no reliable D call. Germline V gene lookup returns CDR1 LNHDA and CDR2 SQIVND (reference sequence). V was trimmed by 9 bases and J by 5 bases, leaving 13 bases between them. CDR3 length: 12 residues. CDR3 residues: CASYSLIYGYTF. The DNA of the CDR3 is TGTGCCAGCTACTCCCTAATATATGGCTACACCTTC.

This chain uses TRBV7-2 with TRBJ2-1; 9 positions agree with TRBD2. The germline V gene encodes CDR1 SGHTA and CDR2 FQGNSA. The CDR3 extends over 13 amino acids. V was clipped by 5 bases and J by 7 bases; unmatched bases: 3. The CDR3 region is CASSLGLANEQFF. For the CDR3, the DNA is TGTGCCAGCAGCCTAGGACTAGCGAATGAGCAGTTCTTC.

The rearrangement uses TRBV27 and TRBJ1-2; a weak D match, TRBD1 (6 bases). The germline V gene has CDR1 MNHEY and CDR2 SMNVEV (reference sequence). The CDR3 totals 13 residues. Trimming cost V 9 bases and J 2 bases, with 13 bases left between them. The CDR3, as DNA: TGTGCCAGTGCCGGCAGGGGAAACTATGGCTACACCTTC. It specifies CASAGRGNYGYTF.

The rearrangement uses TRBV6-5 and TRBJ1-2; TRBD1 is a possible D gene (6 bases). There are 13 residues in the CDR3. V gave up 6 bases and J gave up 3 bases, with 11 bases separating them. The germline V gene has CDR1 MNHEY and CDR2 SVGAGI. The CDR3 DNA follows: TGTGCCAGCAGGAAGACAGGCTACTATGGCTACACCTTC. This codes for CASRKTGYYGYTF.

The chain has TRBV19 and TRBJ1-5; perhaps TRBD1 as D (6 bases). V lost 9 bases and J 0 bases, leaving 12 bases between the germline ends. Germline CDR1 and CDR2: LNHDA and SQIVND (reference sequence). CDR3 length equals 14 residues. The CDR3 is CASRTDHSNQPQHF. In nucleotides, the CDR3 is TGTGCCAGCCGGACAGACCATAGCAATCAGCCCCAGCATTTT.

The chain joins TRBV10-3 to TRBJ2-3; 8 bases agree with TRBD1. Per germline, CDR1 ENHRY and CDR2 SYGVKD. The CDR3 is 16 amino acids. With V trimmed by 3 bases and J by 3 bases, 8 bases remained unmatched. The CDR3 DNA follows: TGTGCCATCAGTGACTTGAGACAGGGGCCAACAGATACGCAGTATTTT. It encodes CAISDLRQGPTDTQYF.

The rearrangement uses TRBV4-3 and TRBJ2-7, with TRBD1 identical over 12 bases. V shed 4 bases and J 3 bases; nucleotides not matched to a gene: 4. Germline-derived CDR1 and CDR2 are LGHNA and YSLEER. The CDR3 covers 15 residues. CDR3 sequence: CASSPGQGAFYEQYF. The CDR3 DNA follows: TGCGCCAGCAGCCCGGGACAGGGGGCTTTCTACGAGCAGTACTTC.

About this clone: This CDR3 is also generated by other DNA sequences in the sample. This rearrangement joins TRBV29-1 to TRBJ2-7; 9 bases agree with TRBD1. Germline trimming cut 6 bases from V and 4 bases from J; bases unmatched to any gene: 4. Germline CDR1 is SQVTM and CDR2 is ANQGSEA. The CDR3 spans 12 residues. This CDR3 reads CSVLQGAYEQYF. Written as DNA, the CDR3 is TGCAGCGTCCTACAGGGGGCATACGAGCAGTACTTC.

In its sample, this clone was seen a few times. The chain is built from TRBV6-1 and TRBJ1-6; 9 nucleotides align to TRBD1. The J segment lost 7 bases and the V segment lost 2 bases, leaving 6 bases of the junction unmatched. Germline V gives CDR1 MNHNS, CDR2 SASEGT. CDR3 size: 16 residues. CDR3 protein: CASSESEGTGNSPLHF. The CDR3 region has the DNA TGTGCCAGCAGTGAATCTGAGGGGACAGGGAATTCACCCCTCCACTTT.

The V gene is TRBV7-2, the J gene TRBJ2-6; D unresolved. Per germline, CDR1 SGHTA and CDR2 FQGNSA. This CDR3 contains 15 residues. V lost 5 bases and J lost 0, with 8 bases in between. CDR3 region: CASSHVNSGANVLTF. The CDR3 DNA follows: TGTGCCAGCAGCCATGTCAACTCTGGGGCCAACGTCCTGACTTTC.

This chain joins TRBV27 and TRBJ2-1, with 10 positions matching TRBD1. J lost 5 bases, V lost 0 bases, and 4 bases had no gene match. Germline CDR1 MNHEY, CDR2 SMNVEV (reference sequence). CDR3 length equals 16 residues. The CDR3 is CASSLSHGTGDNEQFF. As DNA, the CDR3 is TGTGCCAGCAGTTTATCCCACGGGACAGGGGACAATGAGCAGTTCTTC.

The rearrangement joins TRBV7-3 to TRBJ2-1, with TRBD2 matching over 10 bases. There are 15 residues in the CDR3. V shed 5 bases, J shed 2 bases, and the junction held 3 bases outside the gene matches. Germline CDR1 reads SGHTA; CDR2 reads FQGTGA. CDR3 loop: CASSNSGGAYNEQFF. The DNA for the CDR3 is TGTGCCAGCAGCAACAGCGGGGGGGCCTACAATGAGCAGTTCTTC.